The clone carrying this TCR beta chain was picked up one time. The antigen remains undetermined. Exclusion of a patient resulted from uncontrolled infection, other autoimmune disease, pregnancy or lactation. Germline V lookup: CDR1 SGHTA, CDR2 FQGNSA. The CDR3 has 16 residues. Trimming at V came to 6 bases and at J to 1 base, leaving 11 bases not matched to a gene. This entry comes from a study of T cells in Graves' hyperthyroidism and ophthalmopathy. RNA transcripts gave rise to amplified TCR beta CDR3 regions. HTBI primers were used for first-round RT-PCR of the TCR CDR3. TCRdb passed the multiplex PCR reads through MiXCR, listing each CDR3 protein once. The repertoire has 500,000 to 600,000 distinct CDR3 sequences, just under 20% of them found once; the top ten carry about 45%. General observations from the study: Ophthalmopathy was told apart from stable hyperthyroidism by a 13 V-J model.

The clonotype was recovered from a man between 35 and 55 years old with Graves' ophthalmopathy. The V call is TRBV7-2, the J call TRBJ1-1, with 7 bases fitting TRBD1. Sequencing was performed on blood. In nucleotides, the CDR3 is TGTGCCAGCAGTAGATTAGCTAGGACAGGGAACACTGAAGCTTTCTTT. Translated, it gives CASSRLARTGNTEAFF.